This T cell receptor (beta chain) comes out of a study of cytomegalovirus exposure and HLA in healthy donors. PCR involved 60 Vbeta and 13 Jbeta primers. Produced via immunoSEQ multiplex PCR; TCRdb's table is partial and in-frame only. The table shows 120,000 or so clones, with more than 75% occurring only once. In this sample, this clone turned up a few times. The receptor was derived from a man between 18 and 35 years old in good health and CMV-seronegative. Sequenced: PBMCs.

The CDR3 DNA sequence: TGCGCCAGCAGCTTGCGGCCGGGAGGGGGCAATGAGCAGTTCTTC. The encoded protein is CASSLRPGGGNEQFF. The V gene is TRBV5-1, the J gene TRBJ2-1; 8 bases match TRBD2. Germline lookup yields CDR1 SGHRS and CDR2 YFSETQ. The CDR3 has 15 amino acids. V shed 1 base, J shed 6 bases, and the junction held 6 bases outside the gene matches. Drawing the rest from reference TRBV5-1 and TRBJ2-1, the complete variable domain is KAGVTQTPRYLIKTRGQQVTLSCSPISGHRSVSWYQQTPGQGLQFLFEYFSETQRNKGNFPGRFSGRQFSNSRSEMNVSTLELGDSALYLCASSLRPGGGNEQFFGPGTRLTVL.